This T cell receptor beta chain was sequenced in a study of blood T cell repertoires in COVID-19. Sequencing was performed with immunoSEQ multiplex PCR; in TCRdb, only in-frame clones are kept and a portion is missing. Counted here are 200,000 to 250,000 clones, approximately 86% occurring once; the ten biggest clones make up 3.8%. Trimming pared 6 bases from V and 5 bases from J, leaving 19 bases between. Germline CDR1 is MNHEY and CDR2 is SMNVEV (reference sequence). This CDR3 comprises 15 residues. The genes are TRBV27 and TRBJ1-2; D gene ambiguous. The sequencing sample was made of PBMCs or T cells enriched from blood (not recorded which). The sequence derives from a woman aged 40 to 55 with acute COVID-19. This CDR3 reads CASSPGTGQIYGYTF. CDR3 nucleotides: TGTGCCAGCAGCCCCGGAACGGGTCAGATTTATGGCTACACCTTC.